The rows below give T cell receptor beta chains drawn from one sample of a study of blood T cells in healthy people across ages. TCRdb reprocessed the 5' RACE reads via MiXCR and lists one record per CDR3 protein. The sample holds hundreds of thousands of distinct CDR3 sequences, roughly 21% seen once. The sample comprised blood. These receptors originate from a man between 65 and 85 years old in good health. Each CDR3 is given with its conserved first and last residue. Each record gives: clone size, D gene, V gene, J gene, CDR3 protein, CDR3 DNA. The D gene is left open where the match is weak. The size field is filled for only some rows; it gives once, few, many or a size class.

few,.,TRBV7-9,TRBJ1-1,CASNLPGSTEASF,TGTGCCAGCAACTTGCCGGGCAGCACTGAAGCTTCCTTT
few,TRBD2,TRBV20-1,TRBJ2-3,CSASRLAVSTDTQYF,TGCAGTGCTAGTAGACTAGCGGTTAGCACAGATACGCAGTATTTT
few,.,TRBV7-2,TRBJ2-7,CASSLVGLGNEQYF,TGTGCCAGCAGCTTAGTCGGTCTGGGAAACGAGCAGTACTTC
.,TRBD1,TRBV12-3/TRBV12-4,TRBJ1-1,CASTSTGGVFEAFF,TGTGCCAGCACCTCGACAGGGGGCGTTTTTGAAGCTTTCTTT
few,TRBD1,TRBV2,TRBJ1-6,CASSYRGPSSPLHF,TGTGCCAGCAGTTACAGGGGGCCATCGTCACCCCTCCACTTT
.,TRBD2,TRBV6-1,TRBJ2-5,CASSGTLREVSNQGAQYF,TGTGCCAGCAGCGGAACTTTGCGGGAGGTCTCCAATCAAGGGGCCCAGTACTTC
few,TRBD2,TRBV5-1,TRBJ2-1,CASSSIAGESYNEQFF,TGCGCCAGCAGCTCCATAGCGGGAGAGTCCTACAATGAGCAGTTCTTC
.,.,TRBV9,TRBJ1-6,CASSVETGQNSPLHF,TGTGCCAGCAGCGTAGAAACAGGGCAGAATTCACCCCTCCACTTT
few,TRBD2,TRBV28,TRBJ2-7,CASSSSSGASSYEQYF,TGTGCCAGCAGTTCGTCTAGCGGGGCTAGCTCCTACGAGCAGTACTTC
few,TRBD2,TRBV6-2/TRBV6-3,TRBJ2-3,CASSGTRGADTQYF,TGTGCCAGCAGCGGGACTAGGGGGGCAGATACGCAGTATTTT
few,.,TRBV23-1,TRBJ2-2,CASSQFLKIRDDRPTGELFF,TGCGCCAGCAGTCAATTCTTAAAGATCCGGGACGACCGACCCACCGGGGAGCTGTTTTTT
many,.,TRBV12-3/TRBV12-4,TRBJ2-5,CASSNSQTQYF,TGTGCCAGCAGCAATAGTCAGACCCAGTACTTC
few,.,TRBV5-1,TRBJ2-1,CASSWTFSYNEQFF,TGCGCCAGCAGCTGGACGTTCTCCTACAATGAGCAGTTCTTC
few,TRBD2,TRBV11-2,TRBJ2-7,CASSGAGTSGIIYEQYF,TGTGCCAGCAGCGGCGCCGGGACTAGCGGGATTATTTACGAGCAGTACTTC
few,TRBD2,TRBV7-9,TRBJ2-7,CASSPGTSGNFYEQYF,TGTGCCAGCAGCCCGGGGACTAGCGGGAATTTCTACGAGCAGTACTTC
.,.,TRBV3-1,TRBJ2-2,CASSQELGVPGSGPGELFF,TGTGCCAGCAGCCAAGAGTTAGGCGTGCCAGGGTCAGGTCCCGGGGAGCTGTTTTTT
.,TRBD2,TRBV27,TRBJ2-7,CASSPWASGSLYEQYF,TGTGCCAGCAGTCCTTGGGCTAGCGGGAGTCTCTACGAGCAGTACTTC
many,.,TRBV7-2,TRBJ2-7,CASSPRDGYGVCEQYF,TGTGCCAGCAGCCCCAGGGACGGATACGGGGTTTGCGAGCAGTACTTC
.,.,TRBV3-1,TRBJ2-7,CASSPRQTYEQYF,TGTGCCAGCAGCCCAAGACAGACCTACGAGCAGTACTTC
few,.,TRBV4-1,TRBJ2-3,CASSFTLGLDTRYF,TGCGCCAGCAGCTTCACGCTGGGGCTAGATACGCGGTATTTT
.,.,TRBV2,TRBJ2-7,CASSATLLGYEQYF,TGTGCCAGCAGTGCGACGCTACTGGGCTACGAGCAGTACTTC
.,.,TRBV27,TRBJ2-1,CASSLSGVRSYNEQFF,TGTGCCAGCAGTTTATCGGGAGTCAGGTCATACAATGAGCAGTTCTTC
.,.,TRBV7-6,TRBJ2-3,CASSLWVDTQYF,TGTGCCAGCAGCTTATGGGTGGATACGCAGTATTTT
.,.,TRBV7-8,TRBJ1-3,CASSRNQGLGNTIYF,TGTGCCAGCAGCCGTAATCAGGGTTTGGGAAACACCATATATTTT
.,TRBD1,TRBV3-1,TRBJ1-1,CASSQLRGLAFF,TGTGCCAGCAGCCAACTCAGGGGGCTAGCTTTCTTT
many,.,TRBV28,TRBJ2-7,CASSLDGSYEQYF,TGTGCCAGCAGTTTGGACGGCTCCTACGAGCAGTACTTC
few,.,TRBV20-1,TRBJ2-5,CSARGLGLKTQYF,TGCAGTGCTAGAGGCCTTGGTCTAAAGACCCAGTACTTC
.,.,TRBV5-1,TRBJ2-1,CASSWRGMDNEQFF,TGCGCCAGCAGCTGGAGGGGAATGGACAATGAGCAGTTCTTC
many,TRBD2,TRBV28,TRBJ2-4,CASSLAGEDIQYF,TGTGCCAGCAGTTTGGCGGGAGAGGACATTCAGTACTTC